A single sample is the source of the 18 T cell receptor beta chains below, sequenced in a study of response to subunit inactivated influenza vaccine. TCRdb re-analysed the RT-PCR reads in MiXCR, keeping a single row per CDR3 protein. The data hold 650,000 to 800,000 distinct CDR3 sequences, with less than 20% observed a single time. Specimen: PBMCs from blood, collected 4 to 6 days after vaccination. These TCRs come from a man between 50 and 59 years old who received an inactivated influenza vaccine.

As for this clonotype: The junction shows a germline mismatch at one end, possibly a read error. The V and J genes are TRBV6-5 and TRBJ2-7, with D possibly TRBD1 on 6 matching bases. CDR1 is MNHEY, CDR2 SVGAGI, per germline. The CDR3 loop spans 15 amino acids. CDR3 protein: CAGSYGRRGPYEQYF. The CDR3 coding sequence is TGTGCCGGCAGTTACGGTCGCAGGGGCCCCTACGAGCAGTACTTC.

A few counts support this clonotype. The J gene is TRBJ1-1, the V gene TRBV6-2 or TRBV6-3; weak D call: TRBD1 (6 bases). V lost 0 bases, J lost 11 bases, and 19 bases lay in between. This CDR3 spans 15 amino acids. Germline V gives CDR1 MNHEY, CDR2 SVGEGT. CDR3 protein: CASSYSDYMRGAAFF. CDR3 coding DNA: TGTGCCAGCAGTTACTCGGATTACATGCGGGGGGCCGCTTTCTTT.

This clonotype has just a few counts. The gene calls are TRBV4-3 and TRBJ2-7, with D possibly TRBD2 on 6 matching bases. Germline-derived CDR1 and CDR2 are LGHNA and YSLEER. V shed 1 base and J shed 2 bases, with 15 bases lying between them. The CDR3 has 16 amino acids. The CDR3 DNA follows: TGCGCCAGCAGCCAAGGGTTTGGGGGGTCTCCCTACGAGCAGTACTTC. Translation gives CASSQGFGGSPYEQYF.

This clonotype was counted at least ten times. The DNA of the CDR3 is TGCGCCAGCAGCCTCGGACACAATAGCAATCAGCCCCAGCATTTT. This sequence encodes CASSLGHNSNQPQHF. The genes are TRBV5-1 and TRBJ1-5; perhaps TRBD1 as D (5 bases). The CDR3 extends over 15 amino acids. Looked up from germline, CDR1 is SGHRS and CDR2 is YFSETQ. Trimming removed 4 bases at V and 0 bases at J, with 11 bases between.

V gene TRBV30 combines with J gene TRBJ2-3; TRBD2 matches 8 bases. Germline trimming cut 1 base from V and 4 bases from J; bases unmatched to any gene: 7. The V gene's germline CDR1 is GTSNPN and CDR2 SVGIG (reference sequence). This CDR3 region has 15 residues. The chain's CDR3 is CAWSGNSGAPDTQYF. The CDR3 nucleotides read TGTGCCTGGAGTGGAAATAGCGGGGCACCAGATACGCAGTATTTT. The whole variable domain, remainder taken from reference TRBV30 and TRBJ2-3, is SQTIHQWPATLVQPVGSPLSLECTVEGTSNPNLYWYRQAAGRGLQLLFYSVGIGQISSEVPQNLSASRPQDRQFILSSKKLLLSDSGFYLCAWSGNSGAPDTQYFGPGTRLTVL.

This clonotype was seen a handful of times. V is TRBV29-1 and J is TRBJ2-3; D is unclear. The CDR3 extends over 11 amino acids. CDR1 is SQVTM and CDR2 is ANQGSEA in the germline V gene. Trimming removed 6 bases from V and 4 bases from J, with 8 bases in between. The CDR3 protein is CSVREADTQYF. Written as DNA, the CDR3 is TGCAGCGTGCGAGAGGCAGATACGCAGTATTTT.

V gene TRBV5-1 combines with J gene TRBJ2-3, with 10 bases aligning to TRBD1. V gave up 0 bases and J gave up 5 bases; unmatched junction bases: 3. Per the germline V gene, CDR1 is SGHRS and CDR2 is YFSETQ. The CDR3 extends over 15 amino acids. Here the CDR3 DNA reads TGCGCCAGCAGCTTGGGACAGGGGGCAAGAGATACGCAGTATTTT. This sequence encodes CASSLGQGARDTQYF. Drawing the rest from reference TRBV5-1 and TRBJ2-3, the complete variable domain is KAGVTQTPRYLIKTRGQQVTLSCSPISGHRSVSWYQQTPGQGLQFLFEYFSETQRNKGNFPGRFSGRQFSNSRSEMNVSTLELGDSALYLCASSLGQGARDTQYFGPGTRLTVL.

This clonotype came up once. V usage is TRBV28 and J usage is TRBJ2-5; D not certain. Germline V lookup: CDR1 MDHEN, CDR2 SYDVKM. The CDR3 is made up of 17 amino acids. With 6 bases removed from V and 3 bases from J, the gap between germline ends came to 23 bases. This CDR3 reads CASSPLGKGLKKETQYF. The CDR3 DNA sequence: TGTGCCAGCAGCCCCCTGGGCAAAGGGCTGAAGAAAGAGACCCAGTACTTC.

The table lists this clonotype with a few counts. V is TRBV20-1 and J is TRBJ2-5, with D possibly being TRBD2 (5 bases). The CDR3 covers 16 residues. Trimming removed 0 bases from V and 4 bases from J, with 18 bases in between. From germline, CDR1 is DFQATT and CDR2 SNEGSKA (reference sequence). Here the CDR3 DNA reads TGCAGTGCTAGAGATCTGGGCGGGTCCTTGGGAGAGACCCAGTACTTC. It codes for CSARDLGGSLGETQYF.

This chain's CDR3 is CSVSSSGKAYEQYF. CDR3 DNA: TGCAGCGTTTCGTCTAGCGGGAAGGCCTACGAGCAGTACTTC. V gene TRBV29-1 combines with J gene TRBJ2-7; 9 positions match TRBD2. This CDR3 contains 14 residues. CDR1 is SQVTM, CDR2 ANQGSEA, per germline. V trimming: 5 bases; J trimming: 2 bases; junction bases outside the gene matches: 7.

The chain links TRBV10-3 to TRBJ1-1, with D perhaps matching TRBD1 (5 bases). The CDR3 consists of 12 residues. V was cut by 4 bases and J by 7 bases, with 10 bases left in between. CDR1 and CDR2 from the germline V gene are ENHRY and SYGVKD. The CDR3: CAISARGSEAFF. CDR3 sequence (DNA): TGTGCCATCAGTGCTCGGGGGAGTGAAGCTTTCTTT.

The chain combines TRBV23-1 with TRBJ2-3; D is unresolved. TRBV23-1 is an ORF, and what it does is uncertain. V was trimmed by 0 bases and J by 4 bases, leaving 2 bases between them. CDR3 length: 12 amino acids. Written as DNA, the CDR3 is TGCGCCAGCAGTCAATCACCAGATACGCAGTATTTT. This codes for CASSQSPDTQYF.

This clonotype was seen a handful of times. The gene calls are TRBV7-9 and TRBJ1-1; D may be TRBD1 (5 bases). CDR1 is SEHNR and CDR2 is FQNEAQ in the germline V gene (reference sequence). Trimming cost V 4 bases and J 8 bases, with 14 bases left between them. The CDR3 covers 13 residues. CDR3 sequence: CASSSMVGGEAFF. In nucleotides, the CDR3 is TGTGCCAGCAGCTCAATGGTCGGGGGAGAAGCTTTCTTT.

The chain uses TRBV5-5 and TRBJ1-5; a possible D gene is TRBD1 (5 bases). Trimming stripped 1 base from V and 5 bases from J, with 13 bases between. Germline lookup yields CDR1 SGHKS and CDR2 YYEKEE (reference sequence). The CDR3 covers 15 residues. The CDR3 DNA reads as TGTGCCAGCAGCTTGTCACCGCAGGGTGATCAGCCCCAGCATTTT. It translates to CASSLSPQGDQPQHF.

V and J are TRBV9 and TRBJ2-2; D may be TRBD2 (5 bases). The CDR3 contains 17 residues. CDR1 and CDR2 from the germline V gene are SGDLS and YYNGEE. V was pared by 0 bases and J by 5 bases, with 17 bases between. Here the CDR3 reads CASSVEPSGGMTGELFF. As DNA, the CDR3 is TGTGCCAGCAGCGTAGAACCGAGCGGAGGCATGACCGGGGAGCTGTTTTTT.

This clonotype was detected ten times or more. The CDR3 loop is CSARDRGGVMTYEQYF. The CDR3 nucleotides read TGCAGTGCTAGAGATCGGGGGGGGGTTATGACTTACGAGCAGTACTTC. The rearrangement joins TRBV20-1 to TRBJ2-7; TRBD2 agrees at 8 bases. The CDR3 has 16 residues. After removal of 0 bases from V and 4 bases from J, the junction contained 11 bases not matched to a gene. In germline, CDR1 is DFQATT, CDR2 SNEGSKA (reference sequence).

The genes are TRBV11-1 and TRBJ2-5; possibly TRBD2 for D (5 bases). Trimming left V 5 bases short and J 7 bases short, with 17 bases between. Germline-derived CDR1 and CDR2 are SGHAT and FQDESV (reference sequence). The CDR3 runs 14 residues. CDR3 in amino acids: CASSPPAYGVTQYF. CDR3 bases: TGTGCCAGCAGCCCGCCCGCGTACGGGGTGACCCAGTACTTC.

This clonotype was seen more than once but under ten times. V and J are TRBV20-1 and TRBJ1-1; a weak D match, TRBD1 (6 bases). Trimming shortened V by 6 bases and J by 4 bases, and 18 bases separated the two germline ends. Per the germline V gene, CDR1 is DFQATT and CDR2 is SNEGSKA (reference sequence). This CDR3 comprises 14 residues. In nucleotides, the CDR3 is TGCAGTGCGTCTAGGACAGCGTTAGGCACTGAAGCTTTCTTT. This sequence encodes CSASRTALGTEAFF.